The rows below give T cell receptor beta chains drawn from one sample of a study of identical twins. TCRdb ran MiXCR on the 5' RACE reads and lists one entry per CDR3 protein. The profile shows 1.5 million to 2 million distinct CDR3 sequences, less than 35% of them singletons. Sequenced material: cord blood. The receptor set was obtained from a newborn girl in good health. Both conserved end residues are part of each CDR3. Fields, in order: J gene, clone size, D gene, V gene, CDR3 DNA, CDR3 protein. A D gene is named only where the DNA matches it firmly. Clone size, where shown, is once, few, many, or a class for clones that have expanded.

TRBJ2-1	few	-	TRBV12-3/TRBV12-4	TGTGCCAGCAGTCTCGCCGACGCGGGGTTTCGTCAGTTCTTC	CASSLADAGFRQFF
TRBJ2-5	few	-	TRBV20-1	TGCAGTGCTAGAGATTATTGGCCAGACCAAGAGACCCAGTACTTC	CSARDYWPDQETQYF
TRBJ1-5	-	TRBD1	TRBV12-3/TRBV12-4	TGTGCCAGCAGGAAAGACAGGGCCAACAATCAGCCCCAGCATTTT	CASRKDRANNQPQHF
TRBJ1-1	-	-	TRBV12-3/TRBV12-4	TGTGCCAGCAGAACACGGAGTATAAGGGCCACTGAAGCTTTCTTT	CASRTRSIRATEAFF
TRBJ1-6	-	-	TRBV5-6	TGTGCCAGCAGCTTGCGCGTACGGGGCAGGAGTAATTCACCCCTCCACTTT	CASSLRVRGRSNSPLHF
TRBJ2-2	-	-	TRBV5-1	TGCGCCAGCAGCCTTAACACCGCGAACACCGGGGAGCTGTTTTTT	CASSLNTANTGELFF
TRBJ2-2	-	-	TRBV24-1	TGTGCCACCAGGGCTTCTACCGGGGAGCTGTTTTTT	CATRASTGELFF
TRBJ2-6	many	-	TRBV15	TGTGCCACCAGCAGTTTTGGGGCCAACGTCCTGACTTTC	CATSSFGANVLTF
TRBJ2-1	few	TRBD2	TRBV2	TGTGCCAGCAGTGAAGTTGGCGGGGGGGCCACAAATGAGCAGTTCTTC	CASSEVGGGATNEQFF
TRBJ2-7	-	-	TRBV9	TGTGCCAGCAGCGTATTGGCTGGGTTCGACTACGAGCAGTACTTC	CASSVLAGFDYEQYF
TRBJ1-2	-	-	TRBV10-3	TGTGCCATCAGTCCCCCTGAGGGTTATGGCTACACCTTC	CAISPPEGYGYTF
TRBJ2-7	-	-	TRBV27	TGTGCCAGCAAGCTTGGGGGTGGAAGCTCCTACGAGCAGTACTTC	CASKLGGGSSYEQYF
TRBJ1-1	few	-	TRBV3-1	TGTGCCAGCAGCCAAGCTCCGACACAGAGGACTGAAGCTTTCTTT	CASSQAPTQRTEAFF
TRBJ2-2	-	TRBD1	TRBV6-1	TGTGCCAGTGCAGGGGGCAGCAACACCGGGGAGCTGTTTTTT	CASAGGSNTGELFF